These 27 T cell receptor beta chains came from one sample sequenced in a study of CD8+CD57+ T cells in acquired aplastic anemia. The use of genomic DNA as template underpinned the TCR beta VDJ and CDR3 profiling. TCRdb fed the reads into MiXCR, producing one record per CDR3 protein. The table includes 200,000 or so distinct CDR3 sequences, less than 65% detected once. The specimen was sorted CD4+, CD8+, or CD8+CD57+ T cells (not recorded which) from PBMCs. These receptors originate from a human donor with severe aplastic anemia or a healthy control (not recorded which).

This clonotype has a single count. This chain joins TRBV11-3 and TRBJ1-1; D call uncertain. Germline V lookup: CDR1 SGHNT, CDR2 YENEEA. With 1 base removed from V and 0 bases from J, the gap between germline ends came to 9 bases. CDR3 length: 15 residues. The CDR3 reads CASSLGVALNTEAFF. The DNA of the CDR3 is TGTGCCAGCAGCTTAGGGGTGGCCTTGAACACTGAAGCTTTCTTT.

The chain links TRBV7-9 to TRBJ1-1; D may be TRBD1 (5 bases). V dropped 5 bases and J dropped 1 base, with 8 bases sitting between them. This CDR3 spans 13 amino acids. From germline, CDR1 is SEHNR and CDR2 FQNEAQ (reference sequence). In nucleotides, the CDR3 is TGTGCCAGCAGCGGGACGGAGAACACTGAAGCTTTCTTT. Translation gives CASSGTENTEAFF.

The chain links TRBV19 to TRBJ1-6; D not resolved. CDR3 size: 16 residues. The germline V gene encodes CDR1 LNHDA and CDR2 SQIVND (reference sequence). V was pared by 11 bases and J by 1 base, with 18 bases between. Written as DNA, the CDR3 is TGTGCCTCAGCGGGGAGTCTGCGATCCTATAATTCACCCCTCCACTTT. It codes for CASAGSLRSYNSPLHF.

The J gene is TRBJ1-1, the V gene TRBV13, with a possible D match to TRBD1 (6 bases). The germline V and J ends were trimmed by 7 bases and 1 base, with 13 bases remaining between them. This CDR3 contains 14 residues. Germline CDR1 reads PRHDT; CDR2 reads FYEKMQ (reference sequence). Written as DNA, the CDR3 is TGTGCCAGCAATCGAGGCAGGGGGAACACTGAAGCTTTCTTT. Its protein product is CASNRGRGNTEAFF.

The chain's CDR3 is CASSVDGGGNTEAFF. CDR3 DNA sequence: TGTGCCAGCAGCGTAGATGGGGGTGGGAACACTGAAGCTTTCTTT. The V call is TRBV9, the J call TRBJ1-1, with TRBD1 as a possible D gene (5 bases). V was clipped by 0 bases and J by 1 base, with 10 bases between them. CDR3 length: 15 amino acids. Germline V CDR1 and CDR2: SGDLS, YYNGEE.

The chain recombines TRBV7-9 with TRBJ1-2, with TRBD1 matching 7 bases. J lost 7 bases, V lost 0 bases, and 8 bases had no gene match. The CDR3 runs to 15 residues. CDR1 is SEHNR and CDR2 is FQNEAQ in the germline V gene (reference sequence). CDR3 loop: CASSLASRTGPGYTF. In nucleotides, the CDR3 is TGTGCCAGCAGCTTAGCGTCCCGGACAGGTCCTGGCTACACCTTC. The variable domain in full, completed from reference TRBV7-9 and TRBJ1-2, reads DTGVSQNPRHKITKRGQNVTFRCDPISEHNRLYWYRQTLGQGPEFLTYFQNEAQLEKSRLLSDRFSAERPKGSFSTLEIQRTEQGDSAMYLCASSLASRTGPGYTFGSGTRLTVV.

The chain has TRBV4-1 and TRBJ2-3; TRBD2 matches 9 bases. Germline CDR1 reads MGHRA; CDR2 reads YSYEKL. J gave up 3 bases and V 5 bases, and 9 bases lay outside the gene matches. This CDR3 contains 16 residues. The CDR3: CASSSLAGGATDTQYF. In DNA form, the CDR3 reads TGCGCCAGCAGCTCCCTTGCGGGGGGGGCGACAGATACGCAGTATTTT.

This chain connects TRBV25-1 to TRBJ1-1, with D unresolved. The CDR3 runs 12 residues. The ends were cut back, 5 bases at V and 6 bases at J, with 10 bases in the middle. CDR1 and CDR2 (germline): MGHDK, SYGVNS. The CDR3 region is CASSHPGAEAFF. In nucleotides, the CDR3 is TGTGCCAGCAGTCACCCTGGGGCTGAAGCTTTCTTT.

This clonotype was found a few times. Germline is not matched at one junction end, which may reflect a read error. The rearrangement uses TRBV7-9 and TRBJ1-1, with 7 bases aligning to TRBD1. Germline V gene data show CDR1 as SEHNR and CDR2 as FQNEAQ (reference sequence). The CDR3 is 15 amino acids. CDR3 sequence: CASSSGTAQNTEAFF. In DNA, the CDR3 is TGTGCCAGCAGCTCCGGGACAGCTCAGAACACTGAGGCTTTCTTT.

The chain combines TRBV15 with TRBJ2-7; the D call may be TRBD1 or TRBD2 (7 bases each). The CDR3 is 13 amino acids. Germline CDR1 is LNHNV and CDR2 is YYDKDF (reference sequence). The V end lost 5 bases, the J end lost 7 bases, and 15 bases lay between the germline ends. The DNA for the CDR3 is TGTGCCACCAGCGGGGTTCAGGGGGGGGAGCAGTACTTC. It yields the protein CATSGVQGGEQYF.

This chain connects TRBV7-9 to TRBJ1-4, with D possibly being TRBD1 (5 bases). The V gene lost 5 bases and the J gene lost 8 bases, with 18 bases spanning the gap. This CDR3 is 15 amino acids long. CDR1 is SEHNR, CDR2 FQNEAQ, per germline (reference sequence). The CDR3 sequence is CASSAPSGGNEKLFF. In DNA, the CDR3 is TGTGCCAGCAGCGCACCTAGCGGGGGGAACGAAAAACTGTTTTTT.

Notes on this clonotype: As the CDR3 is not closed by the conserved phenylalanine or tryptophan, this likely results from a read error. This rearrangement joins TRBV15 to TRBJ1-6; the D gene is possibly TRBD1 (5 bases). V lost 4 bases to trimming and J lost 9 bases, with 16 bases between them. This CDR3 is 15 amino acids long. CDR1 LNHNV and CDR2 YYDKDF come from the germline V gene (reference sequence). Here the CDR3 DNA reads TGTGCCACCAGCATACAGGTGGGCCATAGTTCACCCCTCCACCTT. This translates into CATSIQVGHSSPLHL.

The chain is built from TRBV9 and TRBJ2-2; perhaps TRBD2 as D (6 bases). Looked up from germline, CDR1 is SGDLS and CDR2 is YYNGEE. There are 14 residues in the CDR3. V was shortened by 4 bases and J by 6 bases, with 13 bases between the two germline ends. The CDR3, as DNA: TGTGCCAGCAGCCACGTCGGGGAGGCCGGGGAGCTGTTTTTT. This sequence encodes CASSHVGEAGELFF.

The rearrangement joins TRBV19 to TRBJ1-2, with TRBD1 as a possible D gene (5 bases). The CDR3 has 12 amino acids. The V gene lost 9 bases and the J gene lost 2 bases, with 10 bases spanning the gap. Germline V gene lookup returns CDR1 LNHDA and CDR2 SQIVND (reference sequence). The CDR3 sequence: CASQTENYGYTF. The CDR3 DNA is TGTGCCAGCCAGACAGAAAACTATGGCTACACCTTC.

V and J are TRBV7-6 and TRBJ2-1, with D maybe TRBD1 (6 bases). With 9 bases removed from V and 3 bases from J, the gap between germline ends came to 12 bases. The CDR3 consists of 13 residues. CDR1 SGHVS and CDR2 FNYEAQ come from the germline V gene. CDR3 loop: CASTRTVYNEQFF. The CDR3 DNA reads TGTGCCAGTACTCGGACAGTCTACAATGAGCAGTTCTTC.

This chain joins TRBV15 and TRBJ2-5; 12 bases are shared with TRBD2. Germline V lookup: CDR1 LNHNV, CDR2 YYDKDF (reference sequence). The CDR3 runs to 16 residues. V lost 3 bases to trimming and J lost 3 bases; unmatched junction nucleotides: 5. The CDR3 nucleotides read TGTGCCACCAGCAGGGGGGCTAGCGGGGGGGAAGAGACCCAGTACTTC. It translates to CATSRGASGGEETQYF.

The CDR3 DNA is TGCGCCAGCGGAAAAGCGGGAGGAGATACGCAGTATTTT. It codes for CASGKAGGDTQYF. J is TRBJ2-3 and V is TRBV5-1; 9 nucleotides align to TRBD2. V trimming: 7 bases; J trimming: 5 bases; junction bases outside the gene matches: 5. The CDR3 contains 13 residues. The germline V gene encodes CDR1 SGHRS and CDR2 YFSETQ.

This chain uses TRBV25-1 with TRBJ2-5; possibly TRBD2 for D (5 bases). V was shortened by 2 bases and J by 2 bases, with 15 bases between the two germline ends. The CDR3 contains 16 residues. Germline lookup yields CDR1 MGHDK and CDR2 SYGVNS. The CDR3 sequence: CASSETNLRAQETQYF. CDR3 coding DNA: TGTGCCAGCAGTGAAACGAACCTGAGGGCTCAAGAGACCCAGTACTTC.

The sample holds a few counts of this clonotype. V usage is TRBV5-8 and J usage is TRBJ1-1, with D possibly being TRBD1 (5 bases). CDR1 is SGHTS, CDR2 YDEGEE, per germline. This CDR3 contains 12 residues. V dropped 0 bases and J dropped 9 bases, with 9 bases sitting between them. The CDR3 nucleotides read TGTGCCAGCAGCTTGGTTCCAGGGAAAGCTTTCTTT. Amino acids: CASSLVPGKAFF.

This clonotype was counted a few times. The V call is TRBV29-1, the J call TRBJ2-7; TRBD2 is a possible D gene (5 bases). The V gene lost 4 bases and the J gene lost 2 bases, with 9 bases spanning the gap. Germline CDR1 and CDR2: SQVTM and ANQGSEA. This CDR3 contains 12 residues. For the CDR3, the DNA is TGCAGCGTTGGGCGGGCCGCCTACGAGCAGTACTTC. Amino acids: CSVGRAAYEQYF.

This chain uses TRBV7-9 with TRBJ1-5, with no clear D. CDR1 is SEHNR, CDR2 FQNEAQ, per germline (reference sequence). Trimming shortened V by 3 bases and J by 5 bases, and 8 bases separated the two germline ends. The CDR3 is made up of 13 amino acids. DNA for the CDR3: TGTGCCAGCAGCTTTAGCGGAGATCAGCCCCAGCATTTT. Amino acid sequence: CASSFSGDQPQHF. Complete variable domain (other parts from reference TRBV7-9 and TRBJ1-5): DTGVSQNPRHKITKRGQNVTFRCDPISEHNRLYWYRQTLGQGPEFLTYFQNEAQLEKSRLLSDRFSAERPKGSFSTLEIQRTEQGDSAMYLCASSFSGDQPQHFGDGTRLSIL.

This clonotype was detected a few times. V and J are TRBV7-9 and TRBJ2-5; D is undetermined. Per the germline V gene, CDR1 is SEHNR and CDR2 is FQNEAQ (reference sequence). V lost 5 bases, J lost 7 bases, and 20 bases lay in between. The CDR3 totals 15 residues. The CDR3 bases are TGTGCCAGCAGCGAAGATGTACCTCCCAGGTGGACCCAGTACTTC. Protein: CASSEDVPPRWTQYF.

The chain links TRBV2 to TRBJ1-1, with D uncertain. The CDR3 extends over 16 amino acids. The germline V gene has CDR1 SNHLY and CDR2 FYNNEI. Trimming stripped 5 bases from V and 0 bases from J, with 16 bases between. In nucleotides, the CDR3 is TGTGCCAGCAGTACCGGGGAAGATTTCATGAACACTGAAGCTTTCTTT. It codes for CASSTGEDFMNTEAFF.

This clonotype was picked up a small number of times. The chain combines TRBV25-1 with TRBJ2-2, with TRBD1 identical over 8 bases. With V trimmed by 5 bases and J by 6 bases, 8 bases remained unmatched. Per the germline V gene, CDR1 is MGHDK and CDR2 is SYGVNS. CDR3 length: 15 amino acids. CDR3 region: CASSTTGGRSGELFF. The DNA of the CDR3 is TGTGCCAGCAGTACAACAGGGGGAAGGTCCGGGGAGCTGTTTTTT.

This clonotype was picked up a small number of times. The chain carries TRBV20-1 and TRBJ2-7, with 7 bases matching TRBD1. Per the germline V gene, CDR1 is DFQATT and CDR2 is SNEGSKA (reference sequence). This CDR3 has 13 residues. V shed 5 bases, J shed 0 bases, and the junction held 4 bases outside the gene matches. The CDR3 DNA is TGCAGTGCTCCGACAGGGCGCTCCTACGAGCAGTACTTC. Its protein product is CSAPTGRSYEQYF.

This chain uses TRBV6-5 with TRBJ1-2; the D gene is possibly TRBD1 (5 bases). CDR3 size: 12 residues. Germline V gene data show CDR1 as MNHEY and CDR2 as SVGAGI. V was clipped by 10 bases and J by 2 bases, with 11 bases between them. CDR3 sequence: CANGGPNYGYTF. CDR3 nucleotide sequence: TGTGCCAACGGGGGACCGAACTATGGCTACACCTTC.

This clonotype was seen at least ten times. The chain uses TRBV4-2 and TRBJ1-2; unclear D gene. Per germline, CDR1 LGHNA and CDR2 YNFKEQ. V was cut by 1 base and J by 8 bases, with 14 bases left in between. The CDR3 is 14 residues long. The CDR3 DNA is TGTGCCAGCAGCCAAGGGGAGTTTATAGACGGCTACACCTTC. The encoded protein is CASSQGEFIDGYTF.